The 17 T cell receptor beta chains below all came from one sample that was sequenced in a study of identical twins. One entry per CDR3 protein results from TCRdb running MiXCR on the 5' RACE reads. The sample consists of 600,000 to 800,000 distinct CDR3 sequences, 21% of them appearing once. The same data also contributed to another study, on T cells expressing NK-cell markers.

Sequenced sample: PBMCs. The receptors were gathered from a woman aged 18-29 years in good health.

Many counts were recorded for this clonotype. The chain couples TRBV10-3 to TRBJ1-1; maybe TRBD1 (5 bases). CDR3 length equals 12 residues. Trimming removed 4 bases at V and 4 bases at J, with 7 bases between. Germline V gene data show CDR1 as ENHRY and CDR2 as SYGVKD. CDR3 bases: TGTGCCATCAGTGCGGGGGGCACTGAAGCTTTCTTT. Translated: CAISAGGTEAFF.

The chain is built from TRBV5-1 and TRBJ2-7; 7 nucleotides match TRBD1. V gave up 4 bases and J gave up 2 bases; unmatched junction bases: 6. Germline loops: CDR1 SGHRS, CDR2 YFSETQ. This CDR3 is built from 14 residues. This CDR3 is CASSRGQPPYEQYF. The CDR3 coding sequence is TGCGCCAGCAGCAGGGGACAGCCTCCCTACGAGCAGTACTTC.

The chain is built from TRBV5-1 and TRBJ2-7, with D possibly TRBD2 on 7 matching bases. The V end was cut by 0 bases, the J end by 3 bases, with 16 bases between. CDR3 length: 16 residues. Germline-derived CDR1 and CDR2 are SGHRS and YFSETQ. The CDR3 loop reads CASSLDPLGGLYEQYF. For the CDR3, the DNA is TGCGCCAGCAGCTTGGACCCCCTGGGGGGGCTCTACGAGCAGTACTTC.

The chain combines TRBV7-8 with TRBJ2-7; tentatively, D is TRBD1 or TRBD2 (5 bases each). CDR1 is SGHVS and CDR2 is FQNEAQ in the germline V gene. V lost 5 bases and J lost 0, with 23 bases in between. The CDR3 has 18 residues. Here the CDR3 reads CASSPFLPGRASSYEQYF. CDR3 nucleotides: TGTGCCAGCAGCCCCTTCTTGCCGGGGCGCGCCAGCTCCTACGAGCAGTACTTC.

This clonotype was seen at least ten times. The rearrangement links TRBV15 to TRBJ2-6; 12 positions agree with TRBD2. V gave up 3 bases and J gave up 0 bases; unmatched junction bases: 6. The CDR3 runs 19 residues. Germline V gene data show CDR1 as LNHNV and CDR2 as YYDKDF (reference sequence). In nucleotides, the CDR3 is TGTGCCACCAGCAGCGGGACTAGCGGGCTATACTCTGGGGCCAACGTCCTGACTTTC. Encoded protein: CATSSGTSGLYSGANVLTF.

This rearrangement joins TRBV9 to TRBJ2-7; D gene ambiguous. The V gene's germline CDR1 is SGDLS and CDR2 YYNGEE. V was clipped by 2 bases and J by 4 bases, with 13 bases between them. CDR3 size: 14 residues. The CDR3 sequence: CASSVSDQFYEQYF. CDR3 sequence (DNA): TGTGCCAGCAGCGTTTCAGATCAATTTTACGAGCAGTACTTC.

This chain links TRBV7-9 with TRBJ2-5; perhaps TRBD2 as D (6 bases). Germline CDR1 reads SEHNR; CDR2 reads FQNEAQ (reference sequence). This CDR3 is built from 15 residues. Trimming shortened V by 3 bases and J by 1 base, and 12 bases separated the two germline ends. CDR3 sequence: CASSLSSASQETQYF. CDR3 nucleotides: TGTGCCAGCAGCTTGTCTAGCGCGAGCCAAGAGACCCAGTACTTC.

The chain is built from TRBV20-1 and TRBJ2-1, with 9 bases that match TRBD2. The length of the CDR3 is 17 residues. The J segment lost 8 bases and the V segment lost 3 bases, leaving 17 bases of the junction unmatched. Germline values: CDR1 DFQATT, CDR2 SNEGSKA (reference sequence). CDR3 protein: CSASLRRASGVGDEQFF. The CDR3 region has the DNA TGCAGTGCTAGCCTGAGGCGGGCTAGCGGGGTCGGAGATGAGCAGTTCTTC.

The chain is built from TRBV5-1 and TRBJ2-1, with 10 bases matching TRBD2. The ends lost 6 bases at V and 8 bases at J; junction bases unmatched: 14. Per germline, CDR1 SGHRS and CDR2 YFSETQ. The CDR3 contains 16 residues. CDR3 sequence reads: CASTYYQSGRADEQFF. The CDR3 DNA reads TGCGCCAGCACCTACTACCAGAGCGGGAGGGCCGATGAGCAGTTCTTC.

This clonotype was counted a few times. The gene calls are TRBV13 and TRBJ2-7; a possible D gene is TRBD2 (7 bases). CDR1 and CDR2 from the germline V gene are PRHDT and FYEKMQ (reference sequence). CDR3 length equals 14 residues. V was shortened by 7 bases and J by 3 bases, with 16 bases between the two germline ends. CDR3 loop: CASTAGGLVYEQYF. CDR3 DNA sequence: TGTGCCAGCACCGCCGGGGGGCTGGTCTACGAGCAGTACTTC.

About this clonotype itself: A read error may explain this, as a much larger clone is one base away. The chain has TRBV20-1 and TRBJ2-1; D possibly corresponds to TRBD1 (5 bases). V shed 3 bases and J shed 8 bases, with 17 bases lying between them. The CDR3 runs 14 residues. Germline lookup yields CDR1 DFQATT and CDR2 SNEGSKA (reference sequence). The chain's CDR3 is CSASDSGQWDEQFF. CDR3 coding DNA: TGCAGTGCTAGTGATTCAGGGCAGTGGGATGAGCAGTTCTTC.

This clonotype turned up a few times. The rearrangement uses TRBV12-3 or TRBV12-4 and TRBJ1-2; D uncertain. This CDR3 comprises 13 residues. Trimming removed 7 bases from V and 8 bases from J, with 17 bases in between. This CDR3 reads CASTPQAGSGYTF. As DNA, the CDR3 is TGTGCCAGCACCCCTCAAGCCGGGAGCGGCTACACCTTC.

The table lists this clonotype with a few counts. This chain links TRBV6-5 with TRBJ1-2, with a tentative D call TRBD1 (6 bases). Germline CDR1 reads MNHEY; CDR2 reads SVGAGI. V was pared by 0 bases and J by 4 bases, with 12 bases between. The CDR3 has 15 amino acids. The CDR3 region is CASSYSGQGFYGYTF. The CDR3 coding sequence is TGTGCCAGCAGTTACTCCGGGCAGGGGTTCTATGGCTACACCTTC.

The chain is built from TRBV6-2 or TRBV6-3 and TRBJ1-1, with a possible D match to TRBD1 (6 bases). This CDR3 contains 13 residues. V lost 2 bases to trimming and J lost 4 bases, with 8 bases between them. Germline loops: CDR1 MNHEY, CDR2 SVGEGT. CDR3 in DNA: TGTGCCAGCAGTTACAGGGGGAGCACTGAAGCTTTCTTT. It specifies CASSYRGSTEAFF.

The J gene is TRBJ2-1, the V gene TRBV5-1; 9 bases map to TRBD2. Germline CDR1 and CDR2: SGHRS and YFSETQ. Trimming removed 0 bases from V and 2 bases from J; junction bases left unmatched: 9. The CDR3 contains 18 residues. Here the CDR3 reads CASSLESAGLAAYNEQFF. The CDR3 DNA reads as TGCGCCAGCAGCTTGGAGTCCGCGGGACTAGCAGCCTACAATGAGCAGTTCTTC. Looking up the rest from reference TRBV5-1 and TRBJ2-1 gives the full variable domain: KAGVTQTPRYLIKTRGQQVTLSCSPISGHRSVSWYQQTPGQGLQFLFEYFSETQRNKGNFPGRFSGRQFSNSRSEMNVSTLELGDSALYLCASSLESAGLAAYNEQFFGPGTRLTVL.

This clonotype has a handful of counts. J is TRBJ2-1 and V is TRBV20-1; D remains unclear. This CDR3 region has 12 residues. Germline-derived CDR1 and CDR2 are DFQATT and SNEGSKA (reference sequence). Trimming removed 0 bases at V and 7 bases at J, with 7 bases between. This CDR3 is CSARDVGNEQFF. As DNA, the CDR3 is TGCAGTGCTAGAGATGTGGGGAATGAGCAGTTCTTC.

The chain combines TRBV20-1 with TRBJ2-1; D ambiguous. Trimming stripped 2 bases from V and 9 bases from J, with 14 bases between. The CDR3 is made up of 13 amino acids. Germline V lookup: CDR1 DFQATT, CDR2 SNEGSKA (reference sequence). DNA for the CDR3: TGCAGTGCTAGACCGAATGGGGTTCGTGAGCAGTTCTTC. Encoded protein: CSARPNGVREQFF.